A single sample gave rise to the 21 T cell receptor beta chains below, sequenced in a study of T cell repertoires in cytomegalovirus infection. Their target antigens are unknown. TCRdb re-called the reads through MiXCR, storing one row per CDR3 protein. The sample comprises 750,000 to 900,000 distinct CDR3 sequences, approximately 32% of which are singletons, and over 10% rests with the top ten. The sample in question was cultured CD8+ T cells from PBMCs, obtained from culture after CMV antigen stimulation. The receptors were gathered from a human donor in good health (CMV status not recorded). Some clones in this sample may be carry-over from other donors' samples.

This clonotype was observed at least ten times. The chain couples TRBV7-6 to TRBJ2-7; either TRBD1 or TRBD2 may fit D (6 bases each). Germline CDR1 reads SGHVS; CDR2 reads FNYEAQ. V dropped 7 bases and J dropped 5 bases, with 18 bases sitting between them. The CDR3 contains 14 residues. The CDR3 reads CASTLGGGMDEQYF. DNA for the CDR3: TGTGCCAGCACCCTAGGAGGGGGAATGGACGAGCAGTACTTC.

This clonotype has only a few counts. The CDR3 loop reads CSVREGGGPAGYTF. For the CDR3, the DNA is TGCAGCGTGAGAGAGGGTGGGGGGCCGGCTGGCTACACCTTC. The chain uses TRBV29-1 and TRBJ1-2; perhaps TRBD1 as D (6 bases). The germline CDR1 and CDR2 sequences are SQVTM and ANQGSEA. The CDR3 sequence is 14 residues long. Trimming shortened V by 6 bases and J by 7 bases, and 21 bases separated the two germline ends. Together with reference TRBV29-1 and TRBJ1-2, the CDR3 gives the full variable domain: SAVISQKPSRDICQRGTSLTIQCQVDSQVTMMFWYRQQPGQSLTLIATANQGSEATYESGFVIDKFPISRPNLTFSTLTVSNMSPEDSSIYLCSVREGGGPAGYTFGSGTRLTVV.

This sequence joins TRBV29-1 and TRBJ2-7; D is perhaps TRBD1 (5 bases). Trimming took off 6 bases at V and 5 bases at J, with 11 bases between the two ends. CDR1 and CDR2 (germline): SQVTM, ANQGSEA. The CDR3 consists of 11 residues. Here the CDR3 reads CSVKGNDEQYF. The CDR3 DNA is TGCAGCGTAAAGGGGAACGACGAGCAGTACTTC.

This clonotype was recorded once. The chain has TRBV19 and TRBJ2-4; tentatively, D is TRBD1 (5 bases). The CDR3 runs 14 residues. Deletions cut 9 bases from V and 4 bases from J, with 16 bases between. CDR1 and CDR2 from the germline V gene are LNHDA and SQIVND (reference sequence). CDR3 sequence reads: CASTPMAGKNIQYF. CDR3 coding DNA: TGTGCCAGCACTCCTATGGCAGGGAAAAACATTCAGTACTTC.

CDR3 protein: CAVGRPRDEQFF. The CDR3 DNA reads TGTGCTGTGGGACGCCCGCGCGATGAGCAGTTCTTC. This chain joins TRBV7-6 and TRBJ2-1; either TRBD1 or TRBD2 may supply D (5 bases each). CDR3 length: 12 amino acids. CDR1 and CDR2 (germline): SGHVS, FNYEAQ.

This clonotype was counted once. The chain combines TRBV6-5 with TRBJ2-5, with no clear D. This CDR3 comprises 15 residues. Germline CDR1 and CDR2: MNHEY and SVGAGI. Trimming pared 5 bases from V and 3 bases from J, leaving 16 bases between. The CDR3 coding sequence is TGTGCCAGCAGTCGAACCCGATTTGGTGAAGAGACCCAGTACTTC. Translation: CASSRTRFGEETQYF.

Only one count was recorded for this clonotype. The rearrangement joins TRBV2 to TRBJ2-1, with D tentatively TRBD2 (6 bases). This CDR3 has 16 amino acids. Germline V CDR1 and CDR2: SNHLY, FYNNEI. Trimming pared 1 base from V and 0 bases from J, leaving 10 bases between. CDR3 amino acids: CASSEGLTSSYNEQFF. As DNA, the CDR3 is TGTGCCAGCAGTGAAGGTCTGACTAGCTCCTACAATGAGCAGTTCTTC.

The rearrangement links TRBV20-1 to TRBJ1-2, with D hard to call. The CDR3 contains 13 residues. In germline, CDR1 is DFQATT, CDR2 SNEGSKA (reference sequence). Deletions cut 0 bases from V and 11 bases from J, with 16 bases between. CDR3 coding DNA: TGCAGTGCTAGAGATAACGGGCAAGGCTTATACACCTTC. Translation gives CSARDNGQGLYTF.

For the CDR3, the DNA is TGTGCCAGCAGCCGCCGGGACATAAACACTGAAGCTTTCTTT. Translation gives CASSRRDINTEAFF. This sequence joins TRBV5-4 and TRBJ1-1; tentatively, D is TRBD1 (6 bases). The germline CDR1 and CDR2 sequences are SGHNT and YYREEE (reference sequence). Trimming took 4 bases from V and 2 from J, leaving 12 bases between them. There are 14 residues in the CDR3.

J is TRBJ2-3 and V is TRBV6-1; D is perhaps TRBD1 (6 bases). Germline CDR1 is MNHNS and CDR2 is SASEGT. Trimming stripped 3 bases from V and 13 bases from J, with 20 bases between. The CDR3 totals 14 residues. The CDR3 spells CASSDRVGGMSEYF. Written as DNA, the CDR3 is TGTGCCAGCAGTGATCGGGTAGGGGGTATGTCGGAGTATTTT.

This clonotype was seen ten or more times. The CDR3 region is CSARVRSGGHFYNEQFF. CDR3 DNA: TGCAGTGCTCGGGTGCGGTCAGGAGGACACTTCTACAATGAGCAGTTCTTC. V usage is TRBV20-1 and J usage is TRBJ2-1; either TRBD1 or TRBD2 may supply D (5 bases each). V was clipped by 5 bases and J by 3 bases, with 23 bases between them. The germline V gene encodes CDR1 DFQATT and CDR2 SNEGSKA (reference sequence). The CDR3 is 17 residues long.

This sequence joins TRBV27 and TRBJ1-6; D is possibly TRBD1 (6 bases). The V end was cut by 6 bases, the J end by 9 bases, with 18 bases between. The CDR3 extends over 15 amino acids. Germline V gene data show CDR1 as MNHEY and CDR2 as SMNVEV (reference sequence). In DNA, the CDR3 is TGTGCCAGCAGCCTGGTGGGGGCAGGTCGTTCACCCCTCCACTTT. Translation gives CASSLVGAGRSPLHF.

This clonotype has more than one count but fewer than ten. The rearrangement links TRBV10-1 to TRBJ2-2; the match to TRBD1 covers 7 bases. J lost 5 bases, V lost 5 bases, and 8 bases had no gene match. The CDR3 covers 15 residues. Per the germline V gene, CDR1 is WNHNN and CDR2 is SYGVQD (reference sequence). For the CDR3, the DNA is TGCGCCAGCAGTCCAGACAGGGTGGGAACCGGGGAGCTGTTTTTT. Amino acid sequence: CASSPDRVGTGELFF.

This clonotype occurred a few times. J is TRBJ1-6 and V is TRBV28; tentative D call: TRBD1 (5 bases). The germline CDR1 and CDR2 sequences are MDHEN and SYDVKM. V lost 5 bases, J lost 9 bases, and 14 bases lay in between. The CDR3 spans 14 residues. CDR3 amino acids: CASSRLRDRSPLHF. CDR3 in DNA: TGTGCCAGCAGTCGACTCAGGGATCGTTCACCCCTCCACTTT.

Only a few counts were recorded for this clonotype. This chain links TRBV7-6 with TRBJ2-1; perhaps TRBD2 as D (6 bases). Germline lookup yields CDR1 SGHVS and CDR2 FNYEAQ. The CDR3 consists of 13 residues. The V end was cut by 10 bases, the J end by 4 bases, with 14 bases between. DNA for the CDR3: TGTGCCACTGGCGGGACCCCGTACAATGAGCAGTTCTTC. It translates to CATGGTPYNEQFF.

The chain carries TRBV7-6 and TRBJ1-2; 8 bases are shared with TRBD1. With 4 bases clipped from V and 0 bases from J, the junction kept 7 bases outside the gene matches. The CDR3 consists of 16 residues. Germline loops: CDR1 SGHVS, CDR2 FNYEAQ. In DNA, the CDR3 is TGTGCCAGCAGCTCGGGACAGGAGCGAGCTAACTATGGCTACACCTTC. Translating gives CASSSGQERANYGYTF.

Ten or more counts support this clonotype. This chain uses TRBV7-9 with TRBJ2-4, with a weak D call TRBD2 (6 bases). V lost 7 bases to trimming and J lost 8 bases, with 18 bases between them. Germline CDR1 and CDR2: SEHNR and FQNEAQ (reference sequence). The CDR3 length is 14 residues. The CDR3 DNA follows: TGTGCCAGCATACCCCCGGGACTTTGGCACATTCAGTACTTC. Its translation is CASIPPGLWHIQYF.

This clonotype was counted a few times. The J gene is TRBJ1-1, the V gene TRBV6-2 or TRBV6-3; the D is unclear. V lost 8 bases and J 6 bases, leaving 13 bases between the germline ends. This CDR3 spans 12 amino acids. Per the germline V gene, CDR1 is MNHEY and CDR2 is SVGEGT. The CDR3 DNA reads TGTGCCAGCTTATTTGGCGAAGCTGAAGCTTTCTTT. Translating it yields CASLFGEAEAFF.

This chain joins TRBV12-3 or TRBV12-4 and TRBJ2-7; TRBD2 aligns across 15 bases. This CDR3 spans 14 amino acids. V was pared by 5 bases and J by 6 bases, with 2 bases of the junction left unmatched. CDR3 sequence: CASSGTSGGTEQYF. The CDR3 DNA reads TGTGCCAGCAGTGGGACTAGCGGGGGGACCGAGCAGTACTTC.

In this sample, this clonotype turned up many times. The chain employs TRBV28 and TRBJ1-1; the D is unclear. From germline, CDR1 is MDHEN and CDR2 SYDVKM. V lost 2 bases, J lost 3 bases, and 13 bases lay in between. The CDR3 consists of 15 residues. CDR3 protein: CASSLPEGTDTEAFF. CDR3 DNA: TGTGCCAGCAGTTTACCGGAAGGAACGGACACTGAAGCTTTCTTT.

This clonotype was seen many times. The chain has TRBV7-8 and TRBJ1-5; TRBD1 matches at 8 bases. The CDR3 consists of 17 residues. Germline V gives CDR1 SGHVS, CDR2 FQNEAQ. Unmatched junction bases numbered 9, after V lost 4 bases and J lost 1 base. CDR3 sequence: CASSSPITGGSNQPQHF. In nucleotides, the CDR3 is TGTGCCAGCAGCTCCCCAATTACAGGGGGGAGCAATCAGCCCCAGCATTTT.